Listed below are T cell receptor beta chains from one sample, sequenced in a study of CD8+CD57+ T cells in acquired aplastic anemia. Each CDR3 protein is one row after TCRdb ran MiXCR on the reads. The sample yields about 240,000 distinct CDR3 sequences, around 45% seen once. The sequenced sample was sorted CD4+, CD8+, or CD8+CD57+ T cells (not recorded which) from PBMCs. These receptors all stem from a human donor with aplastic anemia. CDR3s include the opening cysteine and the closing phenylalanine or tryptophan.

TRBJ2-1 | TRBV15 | CATSRLAGNNEQFF
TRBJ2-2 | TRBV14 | CASSYSRTGKDTGELFF
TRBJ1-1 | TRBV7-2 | CASSFPAVSEAFF
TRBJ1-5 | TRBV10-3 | CAISEGQANQPQHF
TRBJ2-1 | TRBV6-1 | CASSDSSGRVSEEQFF
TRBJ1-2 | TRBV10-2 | CASSESTANYGYTF
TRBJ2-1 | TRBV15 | CATSRKSGTYNEQFF
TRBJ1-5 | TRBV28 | CASSFEGYNQPQHF
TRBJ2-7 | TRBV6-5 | CASSYGRAPDYEQYF
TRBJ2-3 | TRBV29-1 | CSVAGQENSTDTQYF
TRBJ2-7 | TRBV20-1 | CSARTGGALPYEQYF
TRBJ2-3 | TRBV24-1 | CATRGPFTDTQYF
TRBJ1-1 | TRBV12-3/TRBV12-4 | CASSLHPMNTEAFF
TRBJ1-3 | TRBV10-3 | CAISDSAGRGNTIYF
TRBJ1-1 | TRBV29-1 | CSVADIKEVGNTEAFF
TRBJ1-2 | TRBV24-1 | CATSDGPTGDYGYTF
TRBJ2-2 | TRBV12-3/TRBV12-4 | CASTPSTGVTGELFF
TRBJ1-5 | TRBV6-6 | CASSYSNTDWGFRNQPQHF
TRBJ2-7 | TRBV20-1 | CSASLNGREQYF
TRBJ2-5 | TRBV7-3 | CASSSGAGETQYF
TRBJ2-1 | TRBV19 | CASSISGAFNEQFF
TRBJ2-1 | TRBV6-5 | CASSYSSGRESYNEQFF
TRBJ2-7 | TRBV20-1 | CSARDSRLAGLDEQYF
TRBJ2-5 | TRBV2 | CASSGGAGGQSTVEETQYF
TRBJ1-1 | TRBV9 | CASSGGGGGKTEAFF
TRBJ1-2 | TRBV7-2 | CASSLGEGSGYGYTF
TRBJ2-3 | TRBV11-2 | CASSEDLAGPRDTQYF
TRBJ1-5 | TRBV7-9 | CASSLVGGSNQPQHF
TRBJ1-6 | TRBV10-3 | CAISERDRAVDNSPLHF
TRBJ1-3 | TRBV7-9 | CSSSPPTGGGNTIYF
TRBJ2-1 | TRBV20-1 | CSARTSTSGDEQFF
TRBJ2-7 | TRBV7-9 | CASSSGGGEQYF
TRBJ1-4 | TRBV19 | CASSTEQLTTNEKLFF
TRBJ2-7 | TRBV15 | CATRGEQYF
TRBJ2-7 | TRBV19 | CASSLTGAYEQYF
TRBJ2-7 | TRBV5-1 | CASSLEVGGAKYEQYF
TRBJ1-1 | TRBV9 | CASSVDRGTEAFF
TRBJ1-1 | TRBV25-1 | CASTPLRGTEAFF
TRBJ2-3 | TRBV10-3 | CAIGTPGLADTDTQYF
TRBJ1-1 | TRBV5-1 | CASSLIGTGTMNTEAFF
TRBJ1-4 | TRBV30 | CACHVKPRWKLFF
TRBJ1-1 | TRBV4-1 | CASSQEVPRDREAFF
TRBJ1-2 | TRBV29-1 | CSVDEAANYGYTF
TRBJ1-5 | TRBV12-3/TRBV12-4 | CASSWGGSQVF
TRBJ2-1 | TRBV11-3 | CASSFRQFF
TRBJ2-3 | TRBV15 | CATSRVGGRTDTQYF
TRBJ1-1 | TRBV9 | CASSLGRENTEAFF
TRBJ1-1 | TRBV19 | CASSVDRGWPEAFF
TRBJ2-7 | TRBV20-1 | CSARVAGLAGRRNGFYEQYF